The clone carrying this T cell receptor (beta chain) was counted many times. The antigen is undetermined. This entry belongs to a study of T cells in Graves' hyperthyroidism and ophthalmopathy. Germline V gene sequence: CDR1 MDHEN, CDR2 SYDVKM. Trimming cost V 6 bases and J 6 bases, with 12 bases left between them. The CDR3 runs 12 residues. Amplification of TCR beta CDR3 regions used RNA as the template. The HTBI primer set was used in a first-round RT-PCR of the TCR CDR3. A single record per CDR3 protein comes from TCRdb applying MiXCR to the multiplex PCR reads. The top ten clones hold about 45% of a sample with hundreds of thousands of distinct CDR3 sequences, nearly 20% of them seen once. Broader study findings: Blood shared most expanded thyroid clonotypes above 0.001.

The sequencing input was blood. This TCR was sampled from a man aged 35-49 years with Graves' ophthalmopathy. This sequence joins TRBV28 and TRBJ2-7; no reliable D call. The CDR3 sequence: CASSQDISEQYF. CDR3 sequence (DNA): TGTGCCAGCAGCCAAGACATCTCCGAGCAGTACTTC.